What follows is one T cell receptor beta chain and its context. Additional DNA sequences in this sample encode the identical CDR3. These data originate in a study of blood T cell repertoires in COVID-19. In the study overall: Samples came from the United States, Italy and Spain, spanning acute and convalescent COVID-19. PBMCs, B-cell-depleted T cells, or T cells were the source of the cDNA or gDNA that made up the material.

Per the original data handling: It was from reference gene primer amplification that nucleated cell counts were estimated. This table comes from immunoSEQ multiplex PCR, and its TCRdb copy is limited to in-frame clones, with some not included. V and J calls and clone size come straight from that table; D and trimming were deduced from the DNA. The data contain 75,000 or so clones, about 85% of them singletons. Germline CDR1 and CDR2: SGDLS and YYNGEE. The CDR3 is 14 residues long. V lost 0 bases, J lost 7 bases, and 10 bases lay in between. The receptor was isolated from a man in his fifties or sixties with active or convalescent COVID-19. The chain employs TRBV9 and TRBJ1-4; a weak D match, TRBD1 (6 bases). Sequencing input: peripheral blood. The CDR3 bases are TGTGCCAGCAGCGTAGAACAGGGTAGTGAAAAACTGTTTTTT. It encodes CASSVEQGSEKLFF.